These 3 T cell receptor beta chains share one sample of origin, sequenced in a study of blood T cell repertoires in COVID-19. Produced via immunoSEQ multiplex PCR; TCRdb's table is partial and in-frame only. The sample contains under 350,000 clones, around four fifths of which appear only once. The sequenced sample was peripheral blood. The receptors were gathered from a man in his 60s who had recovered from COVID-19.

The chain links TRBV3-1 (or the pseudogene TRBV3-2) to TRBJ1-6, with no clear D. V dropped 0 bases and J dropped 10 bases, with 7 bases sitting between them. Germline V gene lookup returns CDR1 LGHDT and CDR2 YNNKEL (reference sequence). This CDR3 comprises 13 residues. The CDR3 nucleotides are TGTGCCAGCAGCCAAGATCTAATGTCACCCCTCCACTTT. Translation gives CASSQDLMSPLHF.

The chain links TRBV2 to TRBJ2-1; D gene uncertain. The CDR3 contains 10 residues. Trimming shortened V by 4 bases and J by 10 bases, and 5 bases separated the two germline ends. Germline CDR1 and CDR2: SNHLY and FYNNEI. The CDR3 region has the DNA TGTGCCAGCAGTGTCAAAGAGCAGTTCTTC. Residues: CASSVKEQFF. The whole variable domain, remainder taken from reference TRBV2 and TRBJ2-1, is EPEVTQTPSHQVTQMGQEVILRCVPISNHLYFYWYRQILGQKVEFLVSFYNNEISEKSEIFDDQFSVERPDGSNFTLKIRSTKLEDSAMYFCASSVKEQFFGPGTRLTVL.

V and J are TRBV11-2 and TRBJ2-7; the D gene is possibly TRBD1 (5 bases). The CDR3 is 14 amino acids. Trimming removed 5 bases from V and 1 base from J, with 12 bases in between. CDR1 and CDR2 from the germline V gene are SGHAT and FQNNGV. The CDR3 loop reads CASSPQVLSYEQYF. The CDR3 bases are TGTGCCAGCAGCCCACAGGTCTTATCCTACGAGCAGTACTTC. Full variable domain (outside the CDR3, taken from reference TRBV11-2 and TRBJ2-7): EAGVAQSPRYKIIEKRQSVAFWCNPISGHATLYWYQQILGQGPKLLIQFQNNGVVDDSQLPKDRFSAERLKGVDSTLKIQPAKLEDSAVYLCASSPQVLSYEQYFGPGTRLTVT.